The rows below give T cell receptor beta chains drawn from one sample of a study of T cells after yellow fever vaccination. In TCRdb, the 5' RACE reads were re-called with MiXCR into one record per CDR3 protein. The data contain hundreds of thousands of distinct CDR3 sequences, about 4% of them singletons. Source: PBMCs, taken 5 days after the yellow fever booster vaccination. Receptors were obtained from a man aged 18 to 30 who received the YFV17D yellow fever vaccine. The CDR3 runs from the conserved cysteine through the conserved F or W. The D gene is left open where the match is weak. Only part of the rows carry a size: once, few, many, or a class if the clone is expanded.

TRBV20-1	few	TRBJ2-3	NA	CSARGRGRIGRTDTQYF	TGCAGTGCTAGGGGTCGGGGGAGGATAGGGCGCACAGATACGCAGTATTTT
TRBV6-2/TRBV6-3	few	TRBJ2-3	NA	CASSYYTADTQYF	TGTGCCAGCAGTTACTACACCGCAGATACGCAGTATTTT
TRBV19	few	TRBJ2-7	NA	CASSIVEGRVREQYF	TGTGCCAGTAGTATAGTTGAGGGCCGCGTGCGCGAGCAGTACTTC
TRBV7-9	NA	TRBJ2-1	TRBD1	CASSLRGPGQGYNEQFF	TGTGCCAGCAGCTTAAGGGGACCGGGACAGGGTTACAATGAGCAGTTCTTC
TRBV7-2	many	TRBJ2-3	TRBD2	CASSLVSGGSTDTQYF	TGTGCCAGCAGCCTCGTTAGCGGGGGGAGCACAGATACGCAGTATTTT
TRBV12-3/TRBV12-4	few	TRBJ2-7	TRBD1	CASSFGPGGREQYF	TGTGCCAGCAGTTTCGGTCCAGGGGGTCGGGAGCAGTACTTC
TRBV6-1	NA	TRBJ2-4	NA	CASSAGYASDPLAKNIQYF	TGTGCCAGCAGTGCAGGGTATGCCTCCGATCCTCTAGCCAAAAACATTCAGTACTTC
TRBV12-3/TRBV12-4	NA	TRBJ1-2	TRBD1	CASSLRGPGQGIDHYFGYTF	TGTGCCAGCAGTTTAAGGGGACCGGGACAGGGAATTGATCATTATTTCGGCTACACCTTC
TRBV3-1	few	TRBJ1-5	NA	CASSQDRLRPQHF	TGTGCCAGCAGCCAAGACCGATTGAGGCCCCAGCATTTT
TRBV5-1	few	TRBJ1-3	NA	CASSLTVAGGSGNTIYF	TGCGCCAGCAGCTTGACGGTTGCGGGGGGCTCTGGAAACACCATATATTTT
TRBV4-2	few	TRBJ1-6	TRBD1	CASSEQGSPLHF	TGTGCCAGCAGCGAACAGGGGTCACCCCTCCACTTT
TRBV24-1	few	TRBJ2-1	TRBD1	CATSDLQGEYEQFF	TGTGCCACCAGTGATTTACAGGGGGAATATGAGCAGTTCTTC
TRBV5-6	few	TRBJ2-5	TRBD2	CASSLFAGVLQETQYF	TGTGCCAGCAGCTTATTTGCGGGGGTGCTACAAGAGACCCAGTACTTC
TRBV5-1	NA	TRBJ2-5	TRBD2	CASSTGGDSEETQYF	TGCGCCAGCAGCACGGGAGGAGATTCTGAAGAGACCCAGTACTTC
TRBV12-3/TRBV12-4	few	TRBJ2-3	TRBD2	CASSKRGWADTQYF	TGTGCCAGCAGTAAGCGGGGGTGGGCAGATACGCAGTATTTT
TRBV25-1	few	TRBJ1-1	NA	CASSSEGGIHTNTEAFF	TGTGCCAGCAGTAGCGAGGGGGGGATTCATACTAACACTGAAGCTTTCTTT
TRBV6-2/TRBV6-3	NA	TRBJ1-1	NA	CASTGFRDREAFF	TGTGCCAGCACCGGGTTTAGGGACCGAGAAGCTTTCTTT
TRBV11-2	many	TRBJ1-3	NA	CASSFVSGNTIYF	TGTGCCAGCAGCTTCGTCTCTGGAAACACCATATATTTT
TRBV4-3	few	TRBJ2-1	TRBD2	CASSQLAGASSYNEQFF	TGCGCCAGCAGCCAGCTAGCGGGGGCGAGCTCCTACAATGAGCAGTTCTTC
TRBV25-1	NA	TRBJ2-3	NA	CASSGWVGPLERDTQYF	TGTGCCAGCAGTGGGTGGGTCGGACCACTCGAACGAGATACGCAGTATTTT
TRBV29-1	NA	TRBJ2-5	NA	CSVEERSYQETQYF	TGCAGCGTTGAAGAGCGGTCGTACCAAGAGACCCAGTACTTC
TRBV5-1	NA	TRBJ2-7	TRBD1	CASKAGTATYEQYF	TGCGCCAGCAAGGCCGGGACAGCTACCTACGAGCAGTACTTC
TRBV6-5	many	TRBJ1-1	NA	CASSEGVKGNTEAFF	TGTGCCAGCTCCGAAGGAGTTAAGGGGAACACTGAAGCTTTCTTT
TRBV28	NA	TRBJ1-5	TRBD1	CASSTGGAVQPQHF	TGTGCCAGCAGTACAGGGGGCGCGGTTCAGCCCCAGCATTTT
TRBV7-2	few	TRBJ2-5	NA	CASSSRRVGKETQYF	TGTGCCAGCAGCTCCCGCCGGGTAGGAAAAGAGACCCAGTACTTC
TRBV19	NA	TRBJ2-3	NA	CASSAREFNADTQYF	TGTGCCAGTAGTGCGAGGGAATTTAACGCAGATACGCAGTATTTT
TRBV30	NA	TRBJ2-7	NA	CAWSVSRLGQYF	TGTGCCTGGAGTGTGTCCCGCTTAGGGCAGTACTTC
TRBV19	NA	TRBJ2-1	NA	CASMGSSYNEQFF	TGTGCCAGTATGGGCAGCTCCTACAATGAGCAGTTCTTC
TRBV30	few	TRBJ2-3	TRBD2	CAWSPASGGTMVGDTQYF	TGTGCCTGGAGTCCAGCTAGCGGGGGGACTATGGTGGGAGATACGCAGTATTTT
TRBV5-1	many	TRBJ1-5	NA	CASSPGDGSNQPQHF	TGCGCCAGCAGCCCAGGAGACGGTAGCAATCAGCCCCAGCATTTT
TRBV4-3	NA	TRBJ1-4	NA	CASSQVSLRGSEKLFF	TGCGCCAGCAGCCAAGTTTCTTTGAGGGGAAGCGAAAAACTGTTTTTT
TRBV5-4	few	TRBJ1-4	NA	CASSYGRGFREKLFF	TGTGCCAGCAGCTATGGGAGGGGGTTCCGGGAAAAACTGTTTTTT
TRBV14	NA	TRBJ2-1	TRBD2	CASSPGLESEQFF	TGTGCCAGCAGCCCTGGACTAGAAAGTGAGCAGTTCTTC
TRBV2	many	TRBJ1-6	NA	CASSELGGENSPLHF	TGTGCCAGCAGTGAATTGGGGGGAGAAAATTCACCCCTCCACTTT
TRBV7-3	many	TRBJ2-3	TRBD2	CASSLRSGGGAADTQYF	TGTGCCAGCAGCTTAAGGTCCGGCGGGGGGGCAGCAGATACGCAGTATTTT
TRBV6-5	many	TRBJ1-3	NA	CASSGRSLSGNTIYF	TGTGCCAGCAGCGGCAGGTCCCTCTCTGGAAACACCATATATTTT
TRBV5-1	many	TRBJ2-3	NA	CASSLGQLNTDTQYF	TGCGCCAGCAGCCTGGGTCAACTGAACACAGATACGCAGTATTTT
TRBV5-1	many	TRBJ2-3	TRBD1	CASSLESGKTGGTQYF	TGCGCCAGCAGCTTGGAAAGCGGCAAAACAGGGGGCACGCAGTATTTT
TRBV20-1	many	TRBJ2-3	TRBD2	CSARPLGRGLDTQYF	TGCAGTGCTAGGCCCCTTGGGCGGGGGTTAGATACGCAGTATTTT
TRBV20-1	NA	TRBJ2-1	TRBD2	CSATETSTHEQFF	TGCAGTGCTACCGAGACTAGCACCCATGAGCAGTTCTTC
TRBV2	many	TRBJ2-2	NA	CASGRTGELFF	TGTGCCAGCGGTCGCACCGGGGAGCTGTTTTTT
TRBV5-5	many	TRBJ2-5	TRBD1	CASSSQPGQGIGETQYF	TGTGCCAGCAGCTCGCAACCGGGACAGGGAATTGGAGAGACCCAGTACTTC
TRBV5-1	many	TRBJ2-1	NA	CASSLEKGAGEQFF	TGCGCCAGCAGCTTGGAGAAGGGTGCGGGTGAGCAGTTCTTC
TRBV5-6	NA	TRBJ1-3	NA	CASSLGVAPYSGNTIYF	TGTGCCAGCAGCTTAGGGGTGGCGCCCTACTCTGGAAACACCATATATTTT
TRBV20-1	many	TRBJ2-2	NA	CSARVTGELFF	TGCAGTGCTAGGGTTACCGGGGAGCTGTTTTTT
TRBV7-2	few	TRBJ1-1	TRBD1	CASSFQGTGPLNTEAFF	TGTGCCAGCAGCTTCCAAGGGACAGGGCCCTTGAACACTGAAGCTTTCTTT
TRBV7-2	few	TRBJ1-2	TRBD1	CASSPRQGPYGYTF	TGTGCCAGCAGCCCCAGACAGGGGCCCTATGGCTACACCTTC
TRBV5-1	few	TRBJ1-5	NA	CASSLDGLYQPQHF	TGCGCCAGCAGCTTGGATGGGCTCTATCAGCCCCAGCATTTT
TRBV5-1	many	TRBJ2-3	TRBD2	CASSTERGGVTDTQYF	TGCGCCAGCAGCACAGAGCGGGGGGGAGTGACAGATACGCAGTATTTT
TRBV5-1	many	TRBJ2-3	TRBD2	CASSLGLAGSSDTQYF	TGCGCCAGCAGCTTAGGACTAGCGGGGAGTTCGGATACGCAGTATTTT
TRBV20-1	many	TRBJ2-3	NA	CSARNPGRRRGTDTQYF	TGCAGTGCTAGAAATCCGGGACGCCGAAGGGGCACAGATACGCAGTATTTT